This passage covers 11 T cell receptor beta chains from one sample sequenced in a study of shared clonotypes between healthy human individuals (dated by TCRdb to 2018 to 2020). The method was the immunoSEQ multiplex PCR assay. TCRdb took over this immuneACCESS table, retaining in-frame rearrangements with V and J assigned. Such tables are incomplete; in checked studies, under half of the missing clones stem from an unresolved V gene, and the remainder is unexplained. This sample has more than 900,000 clones in its table, and roughly 74% of those were observed once. Clones ranked in the top ten supply 0.5% to 0.65% of the sample. Sequenced material: memory CD4+ T cells from PBMCs. What the cell subset or site label conveys for this sample: CD45RA-negative fraction. The receptors shown here come from a man aged 18 to 30 in good health. Some clones in this sample may be carry-over from other donors' samples.

This sequence joins TRBV6-1 and TRBJ2-2; TRBD1 matches at 8 bases. The germline V gene encodes CDR1 MNHNS and CDR2 SASEGT. The ends lost 7 bases at V and 7 bases at J; junction bases unmatched: 8. CDR3 length equals 14 residues. The CDR3 nucleotides read TGTGCCAGCAATACGGACAGGGTCAGCGGGGAGCTGTTTTTT. This encodes CASNTDRVSGELFF.

The chain links TRBV9 to TRBJ2-7; 9 bases line up with TRBD1. The CDR3 has 14 amino acids. With 4 bases clipped from V and 9 bases from J, the junction kept 11 bases outside the gene matches. Germline assignment: CDR1 SGDLS and CDR2 YYNGEE. This chain's CDR3 is CASSLRDRDSVQYF. CDR3 coding DNA: TGTGCCAGCAGCCTCCGGGACAGGGACTCAGTGCAGTACTTC. The full variable domain, rest sourced from reference TRBV9 and TRBJ2-7, is DSGVTQTPKHLITATGQRVTLRCSPRSGDLSVYWYQQSLDQGLQFLIQYYNGEERAKGNILERFSAQQFPDLHSELNLSSLELGDSALYFCASSLRDRDSVQYFGPGTRLTVT.

The chain recombines TRBV16 with TRBJ1-2; D is unresolved. There are 14 residues in the CDR3. The V end was cut by 3 bases, the J end by 7 bases, with 15 bases between. From germline, CDR1 is KGHSY and CDR2 FQNENV. CDR3 loop: CASSQVPATGGYTF. CDR3 DNA sequence: TGTGCCAGCAGCCAGGTCCCGGCAACGGGTGGCTACACCTTC.

V and J are TRBV6-6 and TRBJ1-1; TRBD1 aligns across 11 bases. CDR1 MNHNY and CDR2 SVGAGI come from the germline V gene (reference sequence). Trimming cost V 6 bases and J 5 bases; bases outside gene matches: 5. The CDR3 is 14 amino acids. CDR3 protein: CASSADRGRTEAFF. CDR3 sequence (DNA): TGTGCCAGCAGCGCGGACAGGGGGCGGACTGAAGCTTTCTTT.

The rearrangement uses TRBV5-6 and TRBJ2-7, with D unclear. Germline V gene lookup returns CDR1 SGHDT and CDR2 YYEEEE. This CDR3 is 17 amino acids long. V dropped 1 base and J dropped 2 bases, with 19 bases sitting between them. The CDR3 protein is CASSLSTRPIAPYEQYF. Written as DNA, the CDR3 is TGTGCCAGCAGCTTGTCAACGCGACCCATCGCACCCTACGAGCAGTACTTC.

The genes are TRBV9 and TRBJ1-3; D ambiguous. The CDR3 length is 14 residues. The V gene's germline CDR1 is SGDLS and CDR2 YYNGEE. Trimming left V 0 bases short and J 11 bases short, with 15 bases between. CDR3 in DNA: TGTGCCAGCAGCGTAGAGTCCCGGGGAGTCGCCATATATTTT. This translates into CASSVESRGVAIYF.

About this clone itself: This likely stems from a read error, as it lies one base from a far larger clone. The V gene is TRBV15, the J gene TRBJ1-5; no definite D call. The germline CDR1 and CDR2 sequences are LNHNV and YYDKDF (reference sequence). CDR3 size: 13 residues. The CDR3 nucleotides read TGTGCCACCAGCGGAGATTATAATCAGCCCCAGCATTTT. Protein: CATSGDYNQPQHF.

This chain connects TRBV10-3 to TRBJ1-1; no clear D gene. This CDR3 has 14 residues. Germline CDR1 ENHRY, CDR2 SYGVKD. Deletions cut 5 bases from V and 4 bases from J, with 14 bases between. Here the CDR3 DNA reads TGTGCCATCAGTAGACTCGGGCTGCGCACTGAAGCTTTCTTT. It translates to CAISRLGLRTEAFF.

Details on this clone: A much bigger clone sits one base away, suggesting this may be a read error. The chain recombines TRBV7-6 with TRBJ2-3, with 7 nucleotides matching TRBD2. With 2 bases clipped from V and 1 base from J, the junction kept 3 bases outside the gene matches. CDR1 and CDR2 from the germline V gene are SGHVS and FNYEAQ. The CDR3 sequence is 15 residues long. The CDR3 region is CASSLPAGGTDTQYF. CDR3 sequence (DNA): TGTGCCAGCAGCTTACCTGCGGGAGGCACAGATACGCAGTATTTT.

To note about this clone: This likely reflects a read error, since a far larger clone is one base away. This CDR3 is missing its conserved last phenylalanine or tryptophan, likely due to a read error. The chain couples TRBV6-5 to TRBJ1-2; 11 bases are a match to TRBD1. Germline lookup yields CDR1 MNHEY and CDR2 SVGAGI. V was pared by 8 bases and J by 9 bases, with 5 bases of the junction left unmatched. The CDR3 is 12 residues long. This chain's CDR3 is CASLGQGASYTC. DNA of the CDR3: TGTGCCAGCTTAGGACAGGGGGCTAGCTACACCTGC.

The CDR3 sequence: CASREGLELFF. CDR3 coding DNA: TGCGCCAGCAGGGAGGGCTTGGAGCTGTTTTTT. V usage is TRBV4-1 and J usage is TRBJ2-2; TRBD2 is a possible D gene (6 bases). From germline, CDR1 is MGHRA and CDR2 YSYEKL. This CDR3 has 11 amino acids. The ends were cut back, 6 bases at V and 10 bases at J, with 9 bases in the middle.